This is a list of T cell receptor beta chains from one sample in a study of blood T cell repertoires in COVID-19. Libraries were prepared by immunoSEQ multiplex PCR; TCRdb keeps only in-frame clonotypes and omits some of them. Of about 120,000 clones listed, over 70% were seen once; the top ten hold approximately 1.5%. The sequenced material came from peripheral blood. These receptors all come from a man aged 50 or older with acute or convalescent COVID-19. CDR3s include the opening cysteine and the closing phenylalanine or tryptophan. A D gene is named only where the DNA matches it firmly. Rows give clone size only sometimes, using once, few, many, or a class for an expanded clone.

size: NA
J: TRBJ2-2
D: NA
length: 16
V: TRBV4-1
CDR3: CASSQVLRGNTGELFF
DNA: TGCGCCAGCAGCCAAGTGCTCAGGGGGAACACCGGGGAGCTGTTTTTT

size: NA
J: TRBJ1-2
D: NA
length: 14
V: TRBV16
CDR3: CASSQLVTGNGYTF
DNA: TGTGCCAGCAGCCAATTAGTTACGGGGAATGGCTACACCTTC

size: NA
J: TRBJ1-6
D: NA
length: 14
V: TRBV6-6
CDR3: CASSYGDGTSPLHF
DNA: TGTGCCAGCAGTTATGGGGACGGGACATCACCCCTCCACTTT

size: NA
J: TRBJ2-1
D: TRBD1
length: 15
V: TRBV25-1
CDR3: CASSEFGTGGDEQFF
DNA: TGTGCCAGCAGTGAATTTGGGACAGGGGGCGATGAGCAGTTCTTC

size: NA
J: TRBJ1-1
D: NA
length: 15
V: TRBV5-1
CDR3: CASSLEAGYNTEAFF
DNA: TGCGCCAGCAGCTTGGAGGCAGGGTACAACACTGAAGCTTTCTTT

size: NA
J: TRBJ1-1
D: TRBD1
length: 15
V: TRBV2
CDR3: CASRDRGLVGTEAFF
DNA: TGTGCCAGCCGGGACAGGGGGCTAGTAGGAACTGAAGCTTTCTTT

size: NA
J: TRBJ2-3
D: NA
length: 13
V: TRBV5-5
CDR3: CASRPVTADTQYF
DNA: TGTGCCAGCAGGCCAGTCACCGCAGATACGCAGTATTTT

size: NA
J: TRBJ1-2
D: NA
length: 14
V: TRBV19
CDR3: CASSTHEATRGYTF
DNA: TGTGCCAGTAGTACCCACGAGGCAACCCGAGGCTACACCTTC

size: NA
J: TRBJ2-2
D: NA
length: 14
V: TRBV11-2
CDR3: CASSLDRSAGELFF
DNA: TGTGCCAGCAGCTTAGATCGATCGGCCGGGGAGCTGTTTTTT

size: NA
J: TRBJ2-2
D: TRBD2
length: 15
V: TRBV6-5
CDR3: CASSYAGGPSGELFF
DNA: TGTGCCAGCAGTTACGCGGGGGGGCCCTCCGGGGAGCTGTTTTTT

size: few
J: TRBJ1-1
D: NA
length: 13
V: TRBV29-1
CDR3: CSVGSFPNTEAFF
DNA: TGCAGCGTCGGGTCGTTCCCGAACACTGAAGCTTTCTTT

size: NA
J: TRBJ2-3
D: NA
length: 15
V: TRBV30
CDR3: CAWSVRRAGTDTQYF
DNA: TGTGCCTGGAGTGTGCGGCGGGCTGGGACTGATACGCAGTATTTT

size: NA
J: TRBJ1-1
D: NA
length: 13
V: TRBV7-3
CDR3: CASSYRTGTEAFF
DNA: TGTGCCAGCAGCTACCGGACGGGAACTGAAGCTTTCTTT

size: NA
J: TRBJ2-2
D: NA
length: 16
V: TRBV7-3
CDR3: CASGPQGGSNTGELFF
DNA: TGTGCCAGCGGACCGCAGGGGGGATCTAACACCGGGGAGCTGTTTTTT

size: few
J: TRBJ1-1
D: NA
length: 15
V: TRBV27
CDR3: CASGGAADMNTEAFF
DNA: TGTGCCAGCGGGGGGGCGGCCGATATGAACACTGAAGCTTTCTTT

size: NA
J: TRBJ1-2
D: NA
length: 13
V: TRBV6-5
CDR3: CASSLTANYGYTF
DNA: TGTGCCAGCAGTTTGACAGCTAACTATGGCTACACCTTC

size: NA
J: TRBJ1-2
D: NA
length: 15
V: TRBV6-5
CDR3: CASGRSGNSNYGYTF
DNA: TGTGCCAGCGGGAGATCCGGGAATTCTAACTATGGCTACACCTTC

size: few
J: TRBJ1-5
D: NA
length: 14
V: TRBV5-6
CDR3: CASSSGVSNQPQHF
DNA: TGTGCCAGCAGCTCCGGAGTTAGCAATCAGCCCCAGCATTTT

size: NA
J: TRBJ1-5
D: TRBD1
length: 21
V: TRBV7-8
CDR3: CASSLAYWGQGTYNSNQPQHF
DNA: TGTGCCAGCAGCTTAGCTTATTGGGGACAGGGTACCTATAATAGCAATCAGCCCCAGCATTTT

size: few
J: TRBJ1-6
D: TRBD1
length: 16
V: TRBV6-5
CDR3: CASSYSGQINNSPLHF
DNA: TGTGCCAGCAGTTACTCGGGACAGATAAATAATTCACCCCTCCACTTT

size: once
J: TRBJ2-1
D: TRBD2
length: 18
V: TRBV4-2
CDR3: CASSQDSVASGARNEQFF
DNA: TGTGCCAGCAGCCAAGATTCTGTGGCTAGCGGGGCCAGAAATGAGCAGTTCTTC